Listed here are 3 T cell receptor beta chains from one sample, sequenced in a study of T cell repertoires in cytomegalovirus infection. These TCRs' antigens remain unknown. In TCRdb, the reads were re-called with MiXCR into one record per CDR3 protein. The table lists a few hundred thousand distinct CDR3 sequences, around a third of them singletons. The material was cultured PBMCs, obtained from culture after CMV antigen stimulation. These receptors were taken from a human donor in good health (CMV status not recorded). Some clones in this sample may be carry-over from other donors' samples.

The chain links TRBV7-2 to TRBJ2-1; no clear D gene. Germline values: CDR1 SGHTA, CDR2 FQGNSA. The CDR3 runs to 14 residues. V lost 5 bases and J lost 5, with 13 bases in between. As DNA, the CDR3 is TGTGCCAGCAGCCATGGGCGAACAAACAATGAGCAGTTCTTC. Translating it yields CASSHGRTNNEQFF.

This chain links TRBV24-1 with TRBJ1-2; D unclear. The CDR3 is 16 residues long. CDR1 and CDR2 (germline): KGHDR, SFDVKD. Trimming took off 1 base at V and 6 bases at J, with 17 bases between the two ends. The CDR3 spells CATSDFNSENLDGYTF. The DNA of the CDR3 is TGTGCCACCAGTGATTTTAACTCTGAGAATCTCGATGGCTACACCTTC.

The chain employs TRBV20-1 and TRBJ1-2; possibly TRBD1 for D (6 bases). CDR1 DFQATT and CDR2 SNEGSKA come from the germline V gene (reference sequence). V lost 1 base and J lost 4, with 22 bases in between. The CDR3 runs 17 residues. Written as DNA, the CDR3 is TGCAGTGCTAGAGGGGGACTGACAGGCGCTACGGCCTATGGCTACACCTTC. This translates into CSARGGLTGATAYGYTF.